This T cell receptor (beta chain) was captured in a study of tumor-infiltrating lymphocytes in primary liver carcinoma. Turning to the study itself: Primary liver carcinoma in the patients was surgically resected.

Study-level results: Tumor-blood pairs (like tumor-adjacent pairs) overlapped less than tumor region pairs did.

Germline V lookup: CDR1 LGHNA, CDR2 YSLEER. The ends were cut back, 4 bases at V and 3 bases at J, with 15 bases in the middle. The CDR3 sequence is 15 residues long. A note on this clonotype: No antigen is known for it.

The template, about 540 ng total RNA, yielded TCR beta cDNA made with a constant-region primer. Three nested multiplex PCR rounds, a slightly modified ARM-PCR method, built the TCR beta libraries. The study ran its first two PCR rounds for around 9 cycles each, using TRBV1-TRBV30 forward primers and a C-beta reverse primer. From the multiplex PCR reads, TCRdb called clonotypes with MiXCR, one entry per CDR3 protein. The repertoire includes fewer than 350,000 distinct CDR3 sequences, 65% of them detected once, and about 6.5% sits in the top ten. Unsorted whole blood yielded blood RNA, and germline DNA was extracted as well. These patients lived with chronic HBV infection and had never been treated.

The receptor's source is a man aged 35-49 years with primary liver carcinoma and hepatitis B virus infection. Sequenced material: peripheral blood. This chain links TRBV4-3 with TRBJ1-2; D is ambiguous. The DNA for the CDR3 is TGCGCCAGCAGCCCCCTCCGGGAATTTGACTATGGCTACACCTTC. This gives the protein CASSPLREFDYGYTF.